Below are 2 T cell receptor beta chains sequenced from a single sample in a study of T cells expressing NK-cell markers. After re-calling the 5' RACE reads, TCRdb lists one entry per CDR3 protein, DNA absent. The listing contains 300,000 to 450,000 distinct CDR3 sequences. The sequenced sample consisted of blood T cells: a sorted CD56 or NKG2C T cell subset, CD4+ or CD8+ T cells, or bulk PBMC T cells (not recorded which). The receptors originated from a man aged 18 to 69 in good health.

This chain joins TRBV9 and TRBJ1-1; TCRdb proposes TRBD1, but this gene call is untestable without DNA. CDR1 is SGDLS and CDR2 is YYNGEE in the germline V gene. There are 13 residues in the CDR3. CDR3: CASSPREFTEAFF.

V gene TRBV20-1 combines with J gene TRBJ2-2; TCRdb lists TRBD1, though no DNA is available to test this call. Germline CDR1 and CDR2: DFQATT and SNEGSKA (reference sequence). This CDR3 comprises 16 residues. CDR3 region: CSATKAGTGFSGELFF.